The 17 T cell receptor beta chains below were found in one sample sequenced in a study of CD8 T cells in ankylosing spondylitis. Using its own MiXCR run on the 5' RACE reads, TCRdb lists one record per CDR3 protein. The sample contains under 850,000 distinct CDR3 sequences, 15% to 20% of which appear only once. Their antigens are not known. Broader study findings: Blood of patients with ankylosing spondylitis appeared to be characterized by a TCR beta motif of roughly eight highly homologous variants.

Input material: blood, either unsorted or a sorted T cell fraction (not recorded which). The receptors were gathered from a male donor with ankylosing spondylitis.

This clonotype appeared a few times. The chain is built from TRBV12-3 or TRBV12-4 and TRBJ1-5, with D perhaps matching TRBD1 (6 bases). Trimming took off 6 bases at V and 3 bases at J, with 15 bases between the two ends. The CDR3 spans 15 residues. In DNA, the CDR3 is TGTGCCAGCAGCCCACAGGGTTTGAACAATCAGCCCCAGCATTTT. Amino acids: CASSPQGLNNQPQHF.

The table lists this clonotype with a few counts. The rearrangement uses TRBV28 and TRBJ2-3; D call uncertain. Germline CDR1 is MDHEN and CDR2 is SYDVKM. The CDR3 runs 12 residues. V was pared by 6 bases and J by 4 bases, with 8 bases between. This chain's CDR3 is CASRKNADTQYF. The DNA for the CDR3 is TGTGCCAGCAGGAAAAACGCAGATACGCAGTATTTT.

V and J are TRBV20-1 and TRBJ2-6, with 7 bases lining up with TRBD2. V lost 5 bases, J lost 1 base, and 11 bases stayed unmatched. There are 17 residues in the CDR3. Germline values: CDR1 DFQATT, CDR2 SNEGSKA (reference sequence). CDR3 DNA sequence: TGCAGTGCTCGTCCCGGGACCGGGGGGTCTGGGGCCAACGTCCTGACTTTC. This gives the protein CSARPGTGGSGANVLTF.

The gene calls are TRBV4-2 and TRBJ2-3; D may be TRBD1 or TRBD2 (5 bases each). V was cut by 4 bases and J by 1 base, with 9 bases left in between. Germline V lookup: CDR1 LGHNA, CDR2 YNFKEQ. This CDR3 comprises 14 residues. The DNA of the CDR3 is TGTGCCAGCAGCCCGGGGCCCGGCACAGATACGCAGTATTTT. The encoded protein is CASSPGPGTDTQYF.

This clonotype was picked up a small number of times. The chain has TRBV4-1 and TRBJ2-1, with 11 bases lining up with TRBD2. CDR1 is MGHRA and CDR2 is YSYEKL in the germline V gene. The CDR3 spans 15 residues. Unmatched junction bases numbered 7, after V lost 4 bases and J lost 8 bases. The CDR3 sequence is CASSPLTSGRYEQFF. As DNA, the CDR3 is TGCGCCAGCAGCCCCTTAACTAGCGGGAGATATGAGCAGTTCTTC.

This chain uses TRBV25-1 with TRBJ2-3; D is possibly TRBD2 (6 bases). Germline V gene lookup returns CDR1 MGHDK and CDR2 SYGVNS. Trimming pared 3 bases from V and 4 bases from J, leaving 20 bases between. CDR3 length: 17 residues. The CDR3 sequence is CASSDHDDSGGSDTQYF. CDR3 nucleotides: TGTGCCAGCAGTGATCACGACGACTCTGGGGGGTCAGATACGCAGTATTTT.

This clonotype has more than one count but fewer than ten. The chain has TRBV20-1 and TRBJ2-5; 12 nucleotides match TRBD2. The CDR3 loop spans 16 amino acids. CDR1 DFQATT and CDR2 SNEGSKA come from the germline V gene (reference sequence). After removal of 6 bases from V and 5 bases from J, the junction contained 13 bases not matched to a gene. CDR3 bases: TGCAGTGCAGATTCCGCAGGACTAGCGGGGTTTGAGACCCAGTACTTC. Its protein is CSADSAGLAGFETQYF.

The CDR3 DNA follows: TGTGCCAGCAGTGAAGGACTGGACAGGGAAGAGACCCAGTACTTC. Its protein product is CASSEGLDREETQYF. The V gene is TRBV6-1, the J gene TRBJ2-5; 8 nucleotides match TRBD1. The germline CDR1 and CDR2 sequences are MNHNS and SASEGT. This CDR3 has 15 amino acids. Germline trimming cut 1 base from V and 3 bases from J; bases unmatched to any gene: 4.

The sample holds a few counts of this clonotype. The rearrangement uses TRBV6-1 and TRBJ2-1; 8 bases line up with TRBD1. CDR3 length equals 15 residues. Trimming at V came to 6 bases and at J to 3 bases, leaving 7 bases not matched to a gene. Germline lookup yields CDR1 MNHNS and CDR2 SASEGT. The CDR3 DNA reads TGTGCCAGCAGGGGTGACAGGGGAGTCTACAATGAGCAGTTCTTC. It is translated as CASRGDRGVYNEQFF.

This chain connects TRBV7-8 to TRBJ2-7; 7 bases agree with TRBD1. Germline assignment: CDR1 SGHVS and CDR2 FQNEAQ. The V and J ends lost 4 bases and 0 bases, in that order; junction bases with no gene match: 9. The CDR3 loop spans 16 amino acids. Written as DNA, the CDR3 is TGTGCCAGCAGCTCAGACGCCGGGACAGTCTCCTACGAGCAGTACTTC. Translation: CASSSDAGTVSYEQYF.

This clonotype was seen a single time. The chain joins TRBV7-2 to TRBJ2-5, with 7 bases fitting TRBD2. Germline trimming cut 5 bases from V and 3 bases from J; bases unmatched to any gene: 6. CDR1 and CDR2 from the germline V gene are SGHTA and FQGNSA. The CDR3 sequence is 14 residues long. As DNA, the CDR3 is TGTGCCAGCAGCCCCGGACTAGTGGAAGAGACCCAGTACTTC. Translation gives CASSPGLVEETQYF.

The chain carries TRBV7-9 and TRBJ1-1; tentatively, D is TRBD1 (6 bases). Trimming took 3 bases from V and 4 from J, leaving 18 bases between them. Germline-derived CDR1 and CDR2 are SEHNR and FQNEAQ (reference sequence). This CDR3 comprises 16 residues. Here the CDR3 reads CASSFYGTTDRTEAFF. The CDR3 nucleotides are TGTGCCAGCAGCTTTTACGGGACAACCGATCGCACTGAAGCTTTCTTT. The full variable domain, in which reference TRBV7-9 and TRBJ1-1 provide the parts outside the CDR3, is DTGVSQNPRHKITKRGQNVTFRCDPISEHNRLYWYRQTLGQGPEFLTYFQNEAQLEKSRLLSDRFSAERPKGSFSTLEIQRTEQGDSAMYLCASSFYGTTDRTEAFFGQGTRLTVV.

In this sample, this clonotype turned up many times. V is TRBV5-1 and J is TRBJ1-1, with a tentative D call TRBD1 (6 bases). Germline lookup yields CDR1 SGHRS and CDR2 YFSETQ. The CDR3 is made up of 13 amino acids. The ends were cut back, 4 bases at V and 1 base at J, with 8 bases in the middle. CDR3 residues: CASSTGQNTEAFF. CDR3 bases: TGCGCCAGCAGCACGGGACAGAACACTGAAGCTTTCTTT.

The gene calls are TRBV4-3 and TRBJ2-7, with 8 bases that match TRBD1. Per the germline V gene, CDR1 is LGHNA and CDR2 is YSLEER. The CDR3 has 15 residues. J gave up 4 bases and V 0 bases, and 5 bases lay outside the gene matches. The CDR3 bases are TGCGCCAGCAGCCAAGATCCAGGGGGCAAATACGAGCAGTACTTC. Translated: CASSQDPGGKYEQYF.

The chain recombines TRBV7-7 with TRBJ2-5; D ambiguous. This CDR3 has 14 residues. Germline CDR1 SSHAT, CDR2 FNYEAQ (reference sequence). Trimming took 1 base from V and 4 from J, leaving 10 bases between them. CDR3 nucleotide sequence: TGTGCCAGCAGCTTAGGGGTGGACGGAGAGACCCAGTACTTC. Its protein is CASSLGVDGETQYF.

This chain joins TRBV6-2 or TRBV6-3 and TRBJ2-2; D gene uncertain. CDR1 and CDR2 from the germline V gene are MNHEY and SVGEGT. The CDR3 is 15 amino acids. The V gene lost 1 base and the J gene lost 5 bases, with 11 bases spanning the gap. The CDR3 bases are TGTGCCAGCAGTTACTTCACTTGGGGAACCGGGGAGCTGTTTTTT. Amino acids: CASSYFTWGTGELFF.

CDR3 in amino acids: CASSKGTSGSSGELFF. CDR3 sequence (DNA): TGTGCCAGCAGCAAAGGGACTAGCGGGAGTTCCGGGGAGCTGTTTTTT. J is TRBJ2-2 and V is TRBV7-9; 14 nucleotides match TRBD2. After removal of 5 bases from V and 6 bases from J, the junction contained 5 bases not matched to a gene. The CDR3 contains 16 residues. Germline lookup yields CDR1 SEHNR and CDR2 FQNEAQ (reference sequence).